This entry lists 3 T cell receptor beta chains sequenced from one sample in a study of OX40 agonist ivuxolimab in advanced cancers. Assay: immunoSEQ multiplex PCR; the TCRdb copy retains only in-frame clones and omits some. There are more than 80,000 clones in the sample; 85% to 90% occur only once, and approximately 2% lies in the top ten. The sequencing used CD4+ or CD8+ T cells sorted from blood, collected in a trial of the OX40 agonist ivuxolimab. Receptors originate from an adult with an advanced solid tumor such as melanoma, head and neck, liver or kidney cancer.

This clone was seen a single time. The chain recombines TRBV6-5 with TRBJ2-2, with 7 bases matching TRBD2. CDR1 is MNHEY, CDR2 SVGAGI, per germline. This CDR3 is built from 15 residues. Germline trimming cut 7 bases from V and 5 bases from J; bases unmatched to any gene: 10. For the CDR3, the DNA is TGTGCCAGCACCTTAGTAGCGGGTGAGACCGGGGAGCTGTTTTTT. It encodes CASTLVAGETGELFF.

This clone was picked up one time. CDR3 in amino acids: CASSETGQAGTEAFF. DNA for the CDR3: TGCGCCAGCAGTGAGACAGGACAGGCGGGGACTGAAGCTTTCTTT. The J gene is TRBJ1-1, the V gene TRBV10-2, with 7 bases aligning to TRBD1. The CDR3 is made up of 15 amino acids. V was pared by 2 bases and J by 5 bases, with 8 bases of the junction left unmatched. CDR1 and CDR2 from the germline V gene are WSHSY and SAAADI.

This chain links TRBV30 with TRBJ2-1, with 8 bases that match TRBD2. The trim removed 0 bases at V and 5 bases at J, leaving 3 bases unmatched. This CDR3 is 14 amino acids long. Germline V gene sequence: CDR1 GTSNPN, CDR2 SVGIG (reference sequence). CDR3 nucleotide sequence: TGTGCCTGGAGTGTAGGTAGCGGGAACAATGAGCAGTTCTTC. Its protein is CAWSVGSGNNEQFF.